This TCR beta chain originates from a study of cytomegalovirus exposure and HLA in healthy donors. CDR1 is MNHEY, CDR2 SVGAGI, per germline. Losses at the gene ends were 2 bases for V and 2 bases for J; bases not matched to a gene: 5. This CDR3 comprises 16 residues. As to this clone: Its antigen remains unknown.

The PCR had 60 Vbeta and 13 Jbeta primers. The data were produced by immunoSEQ multiplex PCR, yet TCRdb's version contains in-frame clones alone and is incomplete. Found here are roughly 200,000 clones, roughly 85% of them singletons; the top ten hold about 2.5%. Notes on the study in general: A later analysis linked a missense variant in DCLRE1C to the trimming of TCR beta V and J genes.

This rearrangement joins TRBV6-5 to TRBJ1-5; 8 bases agree with TRBD1. The TCR was taken from a woman aged 45-60 years in good health and CMV-seronegative. Material for sequencing was PBMCs. CDR3 region: CASSYGQGWGNQPQHF. Written as DNA, the CDR3 is TGTGCCAGCAGTTACGGACAGGGTTGGGGCAATCAGCCCCAGCATTTT.